This T cell receptor (beta chain) was sequenced for a study of T cell responses to AZD1222 COVID-19 vaccine. General study results and limits: Spike-wide vaccine-associated CD4 TCRs dominated at 160-218 and 743-854. Baseline serology detected seropositivity in only a handful of AZD1222 recipients.

Method: immunoSEQ multiplex PCR; TCRdb's copy keeps in-frame clones and lacks some. The sample has 95,000 to 100,000 clones, 85% to 90% seen once. The V and J ends lost 0 bases and 9 bases respectively, with 14 bases between them. The CDR3 covers 14 residues. The V gene's germline CDR1 is MNHEY and CDR2 SVGEGT. Comment on this clone: Its antigen is not known.

Material: peripheral blood, obtained on day 0 of AZD1222 vaccination. The chain links TRBV6-2 or TRBV6-3 to TRBJ1-2; a possible D gene is TRBD1 (6 bases). The receptor was derived from an adult in good health. The CDR3 here is CASSYSEGTSRYTF. The CDR3 region has the DNA TGTGCCAGCAGTTACTCGGAAGGGACAAGTCGCTACACCTTC.